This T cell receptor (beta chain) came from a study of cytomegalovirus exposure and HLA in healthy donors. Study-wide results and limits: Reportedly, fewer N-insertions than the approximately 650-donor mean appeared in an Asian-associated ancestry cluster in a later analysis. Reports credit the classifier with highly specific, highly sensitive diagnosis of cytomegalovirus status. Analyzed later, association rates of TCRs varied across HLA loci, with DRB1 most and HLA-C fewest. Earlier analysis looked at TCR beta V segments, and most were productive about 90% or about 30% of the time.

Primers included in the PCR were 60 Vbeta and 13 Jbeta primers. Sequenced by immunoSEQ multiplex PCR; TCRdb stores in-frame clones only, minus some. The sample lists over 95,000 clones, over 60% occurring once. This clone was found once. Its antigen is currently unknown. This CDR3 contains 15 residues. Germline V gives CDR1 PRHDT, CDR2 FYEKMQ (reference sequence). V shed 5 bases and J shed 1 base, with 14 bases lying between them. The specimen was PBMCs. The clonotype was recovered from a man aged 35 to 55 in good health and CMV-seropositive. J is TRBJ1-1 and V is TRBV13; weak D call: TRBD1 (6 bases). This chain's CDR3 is CASSGTGHANTEAFF. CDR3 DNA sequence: TGTGCCAGCAGCGGAACGGGACACGCGAACACTGAAGCTTTCTTT.